This section outlines one T cell receptor (beta chain) sequence together with its context. Profiling relied on immunoSEQ multiplex PCR, and the TCRdb table lists in-frame clones only, not all of them. This table has about 50,000 clones, more than 75% appearing once. This record comes from a study of OX40 agonist ivuxolimab in advanced cancers. J lost 4 bases, V lost 4 bases, and 14 bases had no gene match. CDR1 and CDR2 from the germline V gene are SGHAT and FQNNGV. This CDR3 has 19 amino acids. This chain joins TRBV11-2 and TRBJ2-1, with 12 positions matching TRBD2. The origin of this receptor is an adult with an advanced solid tumor such as melanoma, head and neck, liver or kidney cancer. Sequencing was performed on CD4+ or CD8+ T cells sorted from blood, taken in a trial of the OX40 agonist ivuxolimab. CDR3 nucleotides: TGTGCCAGCAGCTCCGAACGACAGGGGACTAGCGGGTATTACAATGAGCAGTTCTTC. Encoded protein: CASSSERQGTSGYYNEQFF.